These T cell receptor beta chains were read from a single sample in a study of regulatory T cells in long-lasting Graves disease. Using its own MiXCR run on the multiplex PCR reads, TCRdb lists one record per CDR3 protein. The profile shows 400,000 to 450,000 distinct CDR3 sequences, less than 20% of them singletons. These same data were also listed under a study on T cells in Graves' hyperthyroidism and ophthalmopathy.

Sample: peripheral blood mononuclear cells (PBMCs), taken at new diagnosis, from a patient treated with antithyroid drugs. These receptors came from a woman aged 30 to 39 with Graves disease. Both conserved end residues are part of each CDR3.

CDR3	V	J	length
CATSSASGTSKFF	TRBV15	TRBJ2-1	13
CASRAGQDTDTQYF	TRBV27	TRBJ2-3	14
CASSYSLLGEQADTQYF	TRBV6-2/TRBV6-3	TRBJ2-3	17
CASSYLEKTRNQPQHF	TRBV28	TRBJ1-5	16
CSARRLSGGRRSYEQYF	TRBV20-1	TRBJ2-7	17
CASSLRRQGQAFWPYEQYF	TRBV7-8	TRBJ2-7	19
CASSKGPGEQYF	TRBV11-2	TRBJ2-7	12
CSASRTGPNQPQHF	TRBV20-1	TRBJ1-5	14
CSARSPGQTSGANVLTF	TRBV20-1	TRBJ2-6	17
CASSVTGAGANVLTF	TRBV5-1	TRBJ2-6	15
CAISTADRDRMNTEAFF	TRBV10-3	TRBJ1-1	17
CSVSGTGFHEQYF	TRBV29-1	TRBJ2-7	13
CASSVAFGTASTDTQYF	TRBV9	TRBJ2-3	17
CASSQDWQGQETQYF	TRBV4-1	TRBJ2-5	15
CASRERGDGGEKLFF	TRBV2	TRBJ1-4	15
CASSRNSGDNTGELFF	TRBV19	TRBJ2-2	16
CASKKAGESYEQYF	TRBV3-1	TRBJ2-7	14
CAIRLKDGLHGYTF	TRBV10-3	TRBJ1-2	14
CASRSRQDAYEQYF	TRBV12-3/TRBV12-4	TRBJ2-7	14
CASRSITGELFF	TRBV12-3/TRBV12-4	TRBJ2-2	12
CAISDPGTGANEQFF	TRBV10-3	TRBJ2-1	15
CAWTTGTAYSEAFF	TRBV30	TRBJ1-1	14
CASSFRQGSGSGANVLTF	TRBV9	TRBJ2-6	18
CAWNKGGSNTEAFF	TRBV30	TRBJ1-1	14
CSASGQGGFSYEQYF	TRBV20-1	TRBJ2-7	15
CASSLAPWLAGGWETDTQYF	TRBV7-2	TRBJ2-3	20
CASSIVGGTSGRGEQFF	TRBV19	TRBJ2-1	17
CASSQVPRWGYTF	TRBV4-3	TRBJ1-2	13
CASSTPQASYEQYF	TRBV7-2	TRBJ2-7	14
CASSHLTGDYIQYF	TRBV3-1	TRBJ2-4	14
CASSIDFSTDTQYF	TRBV6-1	TRBJ2-3	14
CSASSPRLQKLFF	TRBV20-1	TRBJ1-4	13
CASKVGISSYEQYF	TRBV27	TRBJ2-7	14
CASSILQGADEQFF	TRBV6-1	TRBJ2-1	14
CASSLTLAGVVEQFF	TRBV5-1	TRBJ2-1	15
CASSLLPTQEPQHF	TRBV7-2	TRBJ1-5	14
CASSLHAGNTIYF	TRBV7-2	TRBJ1-3	13
CASSFRGLGDNEQFF	TRBV5-1	TRBJ2-1	15
CASSRSGSLYEQYF	TRBV11-2	TRBJ2-7	14
CASRRESGRAGTDTQYF	TRBV11-2	TRBJ2-3	17
CASSLRQGQETQYF	TRBV18	TRBJ2-5	14
CASSLVHSLQETQYF	TRBV28	TRBJ2-5	15
CAISESINPLAEAFF	TRBV10-3	TRBJ1-1	15